This T cell receptor (beta chain) was obtained from a study of beta chain features in type 1 diabetes. The study reverse transcribed the entire isolated RNA, so it sequenced expressed TCRB transcripts. Method: immunoSEQ multiplex PCR; TCRdb's copy keeps in-frame clones and lacks some. The sample has under 800,000 clones; about 16% are singletons. The CDR3 spans 17 residues. Unmatched junction bases numbered 6, after V lost 0 bases and J lost 1 base. The V gene's germline CDR1 is SGHRS and CDR2 YFSETQ. The sample comprised naive CD4+ T cells from blood. This chain connects TRBV5-1 to TRBJ2-2, with 7 bases fitting TRBD1. The clonotype originates from a man aged 18-30 years in good health. CDR3 loop: CASSLASGTVNTGELFF. CDR3 nucleotide sequence: TGCGCCAGCAGCTTGGCCTCCGGGACAGTGAACACCGGGGAGCTGTTTTTT.